What follows are 7 T cell receptor beta chains derived from one specimen sequenced in a study of cytomegalovirus exposure and HLA in healthy donors (dated by TCRdb to the late 2010s). Library method: the immunoSEQ multiplex PCR assay. For the multiplex PCR, a mixture combining 60 forward primers for TCR Vbeta segments and 13 reverse primers for TCR Jbeta segments was used. TCRdb mirrors the immuneACCESS table, restricted to in-frame sequences. Some clones are absent from its copies; in checked studies, under half trace to an unresolved V gene, and the reason for the others is unknown. The sample table records about 160,000 clones; roughly 80% of these occur just once. The ten biggest clones cover more than 7% of the sample. Source material: PBMCs. Source of these receptors: a male donor in good health and CMV-seropositive.

The chain links TRBV2 to TRBJ1-2; D is perhaps TRBD1 (6 bases). Trimming shortened V by 5 bases and J by 4 bases, and 11 bases separated the two germline ends. The CDR3 runs 13 residues. Looked up from germline, CDR1 is SNHLY and CDR2 is FYNNEI. In DNA, the CDR3 is TGTGCCAGCAGTTTACAGGGTAGCTATGGCTACACCTTC. It is translated as CASSLQGSYGYTF.

This chain connects TRBV28 to TRBJ1-1; 10 positions agree with TRBD1. J lost 4 bases, V lost 5 bases, and 4 bases had no gene match. This CDR3 has 14 residues. Germline lookup yields CDR1 MDHEN and CDR2 SYDVKM. CDR3 bases: TGTGCCAGCAGTGGATGGACAGGGGGCACTGAAGCTTTCTTT. Translation gives CASSGWTGGTEAFF. Full variable domain (rest looked up from reference TRBV28 and TRBJ1-1): DVKVTQSSRYLVKRTGEKVFLECVQDMDHENMFWYRQDPGLGLRLIYFSYDVKMKEKGDIPEGYSVSREKKERFSLILESASTNQTSMYLCASSGWTGGTEAFFGQGTRLTVV.

This chain links TRBV18 with TRBJ2-6; a possible D gene is TRBD1 (6 bases). The CDR3 runs to 16 residues. V lost 6 bases and J lost 2, with 14 bases in between. Germline V CDR1 and CDR2: KGHSH, LQKENI. The CDR3 DNA reads as TGTGCCAGCTCCCGCAGGGGAGAAGCTGGGGCCAACGTCCTGACTTTC. Protein product: CASSRRGEAGANVLTF.

The gene calls are TRBV27 and TRBJ2-2, with D perhaps matching TRBD1 (6 bases). V lost 8 bases and J lost 0, with 10 bases in between. The CDR3 totals 14 residues. The germline gives CDR1 MNHEY, CDR2 SMNVEV (reference sequence). The CDR3 loop is CASGQSPNTGELFF. CDR3 DNA: TGTGCCAGCGGACAGTCACCGAACACCGGGGAGCTGTTTTTT.

This sequence joins TRBV7-2 and TRBJ2-7; 9 bases are shared with TRBD2. Germline V gene sequence: CDR1 SGHTA, CDR2 FQGNSA. The CDR3 spans 17 residues. Trimming at V came to 1 base and at J to 0 bases, leaving 7 bases not matched to a gene. This CDR3 is CASSLVASGTFSYEQYF. The CDR3 bases are TGTGCCAGCAGCTTAGTAGCTAGCGGGACCTTCTCCTACGAGCAGTACTTC.

A few counts support this clone. The chain recombines TRBV28 with TRBJ2-1, with D maybe TRBD2 (6 bases). This CDR3 is built from 12 residues. Trimming stripped 5 bases from V and 16 bases from J, with 18 bases between. Germline-derived CDR1 and CDR2 are MDHEN and SYDVKM. The CDR3 region is CASSLGTPLIFF. DNA of the CDR3: TGTGCCAGCAGTCTGGGGACTCCCCTAATCTTCTTC.

The chain is built from TRBV10-2 and TRBJ2-7, with D unclear. The V gene's germline CDR1 is WSHSY and CDR2 SAAADI. The CDR3 runs to 11 residues. Trimming took 4 bases from V and 5 from J, leaving 6 bases between them. CDR3 sequence (DNA): TGCGCCAGCAGTGCCCAGGACGAGCAGTACTTC. This gives the protein CASSAQDEQYF.